The rows below give T cell receptor beta chains drawn from one sample of a study of CD8+CD57+ T cells in acquired aplastic anemia. A single record per CDR3 protein comes from TCRdb applying MiXCR to the reads. This table holds 33,000 or so distinct CDR3 sequences, around three quarters found once. The sequenced sample was sorted CD4+, CD8+, or CD8+CD57+ T cells (not recorded which) from PBMCs. Receptors were obtained from a human donor in good health, serving as a control. Each CDR3 is given with its conserved first and last residue. Each record gives: D gene, J gene, V gene, clone size, CDR3 protein, CDR3 DNA. The D gene is left open where the match is weak. Clone size is given for some rows only: seen once, a few or many times, or a class if the clone is expanded.

D gene: NA; J gene: TRBJ1-2; V gene: TRBV11-3; clone size: NA; CDR3 protein: CASSLVPGDGYTF; CDR3 DNA: TGTGCCAGCAGCTTAGTCCCTGGGGATGGCTACACCTTC
D gene: NA; J gene: TRBJ2-1; V gene: TRBV15; clone size: few; CDR3 protein: CATSRDTGTPYNEQFF; CDR3 DNA: TGTGCCACCAGCAGAGATACAGGGACTCCGTACAATGAGCAGTTCTTC
D gene: NA; J gene: TRBJ1-6; V gene: TRBV7-2; clone size: NA; CDR3 protein: CASSLAADIGSPLHF; CDR3 DNA: TGTGCCAGCAGCTTAGCCGCGGACATAGGGTCACCCCTCCACTTT
D gene: TRBD2; J gene: TRBJ2-7; V gene: TRBV20-1; clone size: once; CDR3 protein: CSARDGTSGLYEQYF; CDR3 DNA: TGCAGTGCTAGAGATGGGACTAGCGGGCTTTACGAGCAGTACTTC
D gene: NA; J gene: TRBJ2-3; V gene: TRBV7-9; clone size: NA; CDR3 protein: CASSLGRTDTQYF; CDR3 DNA: TGTGCCAGCAGCTTAGGACGCACAGATACGCAGTATTTT
D gene: NA; J gene: TRBJ1-2; V gene: TRBV7-2; clone size: NA; CDR3 protein: CASSSDRLGGYTF; CDR3 DNA: TGTGCCAGCAGCTCAGACAGGCTAGGTGGCTACACCTTC
D gene: NA; J gene: TRBJ2-2; V gene: TRBV24-1; clone size: NA; CDR3 protein: CATSDADRNTGELFF; CDR3 DNA: TGTGCCACCAGTGATGCTGACCGTAACACCGGGGAGCTGTTTTTT
D gene: NA; J gene: TRBJ1-1; V gene: TRBV2; clone size: NA; CDR3 protein: CASRERWGLNTEAFF; CDR3 DNA: TGTGCCAGCAGGGAAAGATGGGGTCTGAACACTGAAGCTTTCTTT
D gene: NA; J gene: TRBJ2-7; V gene: TRBV4-3; clone size: NA; CDR3 protein: CASSLNQGGEEYF; CDR3 DNA: TGCGCCAGCAGCCTAAATCAGGGAGGTGAGGAGTACTTC
D gene: NA; J gene: TRBJ2-1; V gene: TRBV7-3; clone size: NA; CDR3 protein: CASSTRAGEQFF; CDR3 DNA: TGTGCCAGCAGCACCAGGGCTGGTGAGCAGTTCTTC
D gene: NA; J gene: TRBJ2-3; V gene: TRBV6-1; clone size: few; CDR3 protein: CASSEAGGTDTQYF; CDR3 DNA: TGTGCCAGCAGTGAAGCGGGGGGCACAGATACGCAGTATTTT
D gene: TRBD1; J gene: TRBJ1-1; V gene: TRBV5-4; clone size: large; CDR3 protein: CASYTGDRVGSSTEAFF; CDR3 DNA: TGTGCCAGCTACACTGGGGACAGGGTCGGTAGTAGCACTGAAGCTTTCTTT
D gene: NA; J gene: TRBJ2-3; V gene: TRBV5-1; clone size: NA; CDR3 protein: CASSLADTTDTQYF; CDR3 DNA: TGCGCCAGCAGCTTGGCGGACACCACAGATACGCAGTATTTT
D gene: NA; J gene: TRBJ1-2; V gene: TRBV20-1; clone size: NA; CDR3 protein: CSARGVGREESGYTF; CDR3 DNA: TGCAGTGCTCGTGGAGTGGGCAGGGAAGAATCTGGCTACACCTTC
D gene: NA; J gene: TRBJ2-5; V gene: TRBV2; clone size: NA; CDR3 protein: CAGTRGETQYF; CDR3 DNA: TGTGCCGGCACACGGGGAGAGACCCAGTACTTC
D gene: NA; J gene: TRBJ2-5; V gene: TRBV19; clone size: NA; CDR3 protein: CASSGAWGRETQYF; CDR3 DNA: TGTGCCAGCAGTGGGGCTTGGGGGCGGGAGACCCAGTACTTC
D gene: NA; J gene: TRBJ1-1; V gene: TRBV25-1; clone size: NA; CDR3 protein: CASSEWADTEAFF; CDR3 DNA: TGTGCCAGCAGTGAATGGGCGGACACTGAAGCTTTCTTT
D gene: TRBD2; J gene: TRBJ2-3; V gene: TRBV9; clone size: NA; CDR3 protein: CASSVQGLAGVRTDTQYF; CDR3 DNA: TGTGCCAGCAGCGTACAGGGACTAGCGGGGGTTCGCACAGATACGCAGTATTTT
D gene: TRBD1; J gene: TRBJ2-5; V gene: TRBV15; clone size: NA; CDR3 protein: CATSREGRGQETQYF; CDR3 DNA: TGTGCCACCAGCAGAGAAGGCAGGGGGCAAGAGACCCAGTACTTC
D gene: NA; J gene: TRBJ1-2; V gene: TRBV19; clone size: NA; CDR3 protein: CASMGANYGYTF; CDR3 DNA: TGTGCCAGTATGGGGGCCAACTATGGCTACACCTTC
D gene: NA; J gene: TRBJ1-2; V gene: TRBV10-3; clone size: NA; CDR3 protein: CAIGESVAGPYGYTF; CDR3 DNA: TGTGCCATCGGTGAGTCGGTGGCAGGGCCTTATGGCTACACCTTC
D gene: NA; J gene: TRBJ2-5; V gene: TRBV25-1; clone size: NA; CDR3 protein: CASTGSTGREYQYF; CDR3 DNA: TGTGCCAGCACGGGGAGCACAGGGCGAGAATACCAGTACTTC
D gene: TRBD1; J gene: TRBJ2-5; V gene: TRBV7-2; clone size: NA; CDR3 protein: CASSLPGQRETQYF; CDR3 DNA: TGTGCCAGCAGCTTGCCGGGACAGCGAGAGACCCAGTACTTC
D gene: TRBD1; J gene: TRBJ2-3; V gene: TRBV5-6; clone size: NA; CDR3 protein: CASRFGQGSTDTQYF; CDR3 DNA: TGTGCCAGCCGCTTCGGACAGGGGAGCACAGATACGCAGTATTTT
D gene: NA; J gene: TRBJ1-5; V gene: TRBV6-5; clone size: NA; CDR3 protein: CASSYSADQPQHF; CDR3 DNA: TGTGCCAGCAGTTACTCAGCAGATCAGCCCCAGCATTTT
D gene: TRBD2; J gene: TRBJ2-2; V gene: TRBV10-3; clone size: NA; CDR3 protein: CAIRREGTGELFF; CDR3 DNA: TGTGCCATCAGGCGGGAGGGGACCGGGGAGCTGTTTTTT
D gene: NA; J gene: TRBJ2-1; V gene: TRBV11-1; clone size: NA; CDR3 protein: CAALANPRGTYNEQFF; CDR3 DNA: TGTGCCGCCCTCGCTAACCCCAGGGGTACCTACAATGAGCAGTTCTTC
D gene: NA; J gene: TRBJ1-4; V gene: TRBV19; clone size: medium-sized; CDR3 protein: CASSIAGSANEKLFF; CDR3 DNA: TGTGCCAGTAGTATTGCGGGGTCGGCTAATGAAAAACTGTTTTTT
D gene: NA; J gene: TRBJ1-2; V gene: TRBV29-1; clone size: NA; CDR3 protein: CSVGGEGQGYTF; CDR3 DNA: TGCAGCGTTGGGGGTGAAGGGCAAGGCTACACCTTC
D gene: TRBD2; J gene: TRBJ2-1; V gene: TRBV4-2; clone size: NA; CDR3 protein: CASSQELASYNEQFF; CDR3 DNA: TGTGCCAGCAGCCAAGAACTAGCGAGCTACAATGAGCAGTTCTTC
D gene: NA; J gene: TRBJ2-3; V gene: TRBV2; clone size: NA; CDR3 protein: CASSGTASTDTQYF; CDR3 DNA: TGTGCCAGCAGTGGGACAGCCAGCACAGATACGCAGTATTTT
D gene: NA; J gene: TRBJ2-3; V gene: TRBV2; clone size: once; CDR3 protein: CARLDRDSTDTQYF; CDR3 DNA: TGTGCCAGACTCGACAGAGATAGCACAGATACGCAGTATTTT
D gene: NA; J gene: TRBJ2-7; V gene: TRBV7-2; clone size: NA; CDR3 protein: CASSLRAREHEQYF; CDR3 DNA: TGTGCCAGCAGCTTACGGGCCAGGGAACACGAGCAGTACTTC
D gene: NA; J gene: TRBJ2-7; V gene: TRBV24-1; clone size: NA; CDR3 protein: CATSDNYSYEQYF; CDR3 DNA: TGTGCCACCAGTGATAACTACTCCTACGAGCAGTACTTC
D gene: NA; J gene: TRBJ2-3; V gene: TRBV12-3/TRBV12-4; clone size: NA; CDR3 protein: CASKAGLATDTQYF; CDR3 DNA: TGTGCCAGCAAGGCGGGACTGGCTACAGATACGCAGTATTTT
D gene: TRBD1; J gene: TRBJ2-7; V gene: TRBV7-2; clone size: NA; CDR3 protein: CASSLAGQVWNEQYF; CDR3 DNA: TGTGCCAGCAGCTTAGCGGGACAGGTGTGGAACGAGCAGTACTTC
D gene: NA; J gene: TRBJ1-1; V gene: TRBV5-1; clone size: once; CDR3 protein: CASSSSGTEAFF; CDR3 DNA: TGCGCCAGCAGTTCCAGTGGCACTGAAGCTTTCTTT
D gene: TRBD2; J gene: TRBJ2-7; V gene: TRBV2; clone size: NA; CDR3 protein: CASRTLAGSHEQYF; CDR3 DNA: TGTGCCAGCAGAACACTAGCGGGGTCCCACGAGCAGTACTTC
D gene: NA; J gene: TRBJ1-1; V gene: TRBV3-1; clone size: medium-sized; CDR3 protein: CASSQDGSWYTEAFF; CDR3 DNA: TGTGCCAGCAGCCAAGATGGGTCGTGGTACACTGAAGCTTTCTTT
D gene: TRBD2; J gene: TRBJ2-1; V gene: TRBV7-7; clone size: NA; CDR3 protein: CASSLGTSGANEQFF; CDR3 DNA: TGTGCCAGCAGCTTAGGGACTAGCGGAGCCAATGAGCAGTTCTTC
D gene: NA; J gene: TRBJ2-5; V gene: TRBV14; clone size: NA; CDR3 protein: CASSQETGRTQYF; CDR3 DNA: TGTGCCAGCAGCCAAGAGACGGGGAGAACCCAGTACTTC
D gene: NA; J gene: TRBJ1-6; V gene: TRBV10-3; clone size: few; CDR3 protein: CAISPAASYNSPLHF; CDR3 DNA: TGTGCCATCAGTCCGGCCGCCTCCTATAATTCACCCCTCCACTTT
D gene: TRBD1; J gene: TRBJ1-2; V gene: TRBV19; clone size: NA; CDR3 protein: CASSQAGGPYTF; CDR3 DNA: TGCGCCAGCAGCCAAGCAGGGGGCCCATACACCTTC
D gene: NA; J gene: TRBJ2-7; V gene: TRBV2; clone size: NA; CDR3 protein: CASSEARGPYYEQYF; CDR3 DNA: TGTGCCAGCAGTGAAGCTCGAGGACCCTACTACGAGCAGTACTTC
D gene: NA; J gene: TRBJ1-6; V gene: TRBV10-3; clone size: NA; CDR3 protein: CAISEQGSYNSPLHF; CDR3 DNA: TGTGCCATCAGTGAGCAGGGGTCCTATAATTCACCCCTCCACTTT
D gene: NA; J gene: TRBJ1-1; V gene: TRBV10-3; clone size: NA; CDR3 protein: CAISGDETDLHTEAFF; CDR3 DNA: TGTGCCATCAGCGGCGACGAGACAGACTTGCACACTGAAGCTTTCTTT
D gene: NA; J gene: TRBJ1-2; V gene: TRBV29-1; clone size: few; CDR3 protein: CSVEVGSVHYGYTF; CDR3 DNA: TGCAGCGTTGAAGTAGGGTCAGTGCACTATGGCTACACCTTC
D gene: NA; J gene: TRBJ1-1; V gene: TRBV7-2; clone size: NA; CDR3 protein: CASSLSAALETEAFF; CDR3 DNA: TGTGCCAGCAGCTTATCGGCAGCCCTGGAAACTGAAGCTTTCTTT
D gene: TRBD1; J gene: TRBJ1-1; V gene: TRBV29-1; clone size: NA; CDR3 protein: CSVVQGVSYTEAFF; CDR3 DNA: TGCAGCGTTGTGCAGGGGGTTTCATACACTGAAGCTTTCTTT
D gene: TRBD2; J gene: TRBJ2-3; V gene: TRBV19; clone size: NA; CDR3 protein: CASSIVGGGDTDTQYF; CDR3 DNA: TGTGCCAGTAGTATAGTTGGCGGGGGAGACACAGATACGCAGTATTTT
D gene: NA; J gene: TRBJ2-1; V gene: TRBV24-1; clone size: NA; CDR3 protein: CATSDSTSSSYNEQFF; CDR3 DNA: TGTGCCACCAGTGACTCTACTAGCAGCTCCTACAATGAGCAGTTCTTC
D gene: TRBD2; J gene: TRBJ2-1; V gene: TRBV15; clone size: NA; CDR3 protein: CATSRALAEEDYNEQFF; CDR3 DNA: TGTGCCACCAGCAGAGCCCTAGCGGAAGAGGACTACAATGAGCAGTTCTTC
D gene: NA; J gene: TRBJ1-2; V gene: TRBV19; clone size: NA; CDR3 protein: CASSIIRGGYTF; CDR3 DNA: TGTGCCAGTAGTATTATTCGGGGAGGCTACACCTTC
D gene: NA; J gene: TRBJ1-6; V gene: TRBV11-2; clone size: NA; CDR3 protein: CASRTIESRPTALHF; CDR3 DNA: TGTGCCAGCAGAACCATAGAGTCACGGCCTACGGCCCTCCACTTT
D gene: NA; J gene: TRBJ1-2; V gene: TRBV7-2; clone size: NA; CDR3 protein: CASSDTRAHSHGYTF; CDR3 DNA: TGTGCCAGCAGCGACACTCGGGCGCACAGTCATGGCTACACCTTC
D gene: NA; J gene: TRBJ2-5; V gene: TRBV7-3; clone size: NA; CDR3 protein: CASSSYPQETQYF; CDR3 DNA: TGTGCCAGCAGCTCCTATCCCCAAGAGACCCAGTACTTC
D gene: TRBD1; J gene: TRBJ1-6; V gene: TRBV10-3; clone size: NA; CDR3 protein: CAAKGQLNSPLHF; CDR3 DNA: TGTGCCGCCAAGGGACAGTTGAATTCACCCCTCCACTTT
D gene: TRBD1; J gene: TRBJ1-2; V gene: TRBV7-8; clone size: NA; CDR3 protein: CASSYGQGDYGYTF; CDR3 DNA: TGTGCCAGCAGCTACGGACAGGGAGACTATGGCTACACCTTC
D gene: NA; J gene: TRBJ2-4; V gene: TRBV2; clone size: NA; CDR3 protein: CASSEGQDKNIQYF; CDR3 DNA: TGTGCCAGCAGTGAAGGACAAGACAAAAACATTCAGTACTTC
D gene: TRBD2; J gene: TRBJ2-2; V gene: TRBV20-1; clone size: NA; CDR3 protein: CSVSGGHTGELFF; CDR3 DNA: TGCAGTGTTAGCGGGGGACACACCGGGGAGCTGTTTTTT